These 31 T cell receptor beta chains share one sample of origin, sequenced in a study of blood T cell repertoires in COVID-19. Assay: immunoSEQ multiplex PCR; the TCRdb copy retains only in-frame clones and omits some. The table has around 79,000 clones, about 87% seen once. Sequencing used peripheral blood. The receptors here all came from a human donor in a cohort sampled during active COVID-19.

This clone was found once. The chain has TRBV2 and TRBJ1-1; no clear D. The CDR3 runs 14 residues. Deletions cut 7 bases from V and 5 bases from J, with 17 bases between. Germline CDR1 reads SNHLY; CDR2 reads FYNNEI. Written as DNA, the CDR3 is TGTGCCAGCAATTGGACTCCCATTTGGACTGAAGCTTTCTTT. It codes for CASNWTPIWTEAFF.

This clone was picked up a small number of times. Other DNA sequences within the sample encode an identical CDR3. The gene calls are TRBV19 and TRBJ2-7, with a possible D match to TRBD1 (5 bases). CDR3 length: 13 residues. The V and J ends lost 2 bases and 2 bases respectively, with 7 bases between them. Germline V lookup: CDR1 LNHDA, CDR2 SQIVND (reference sequence). In nucleotides, the CDR3 is TGTGCCAGTAGTATATCAGGGACCTACGAGCAGTACTTC. Protein sequence: CASSISGTYEQYF.

The chain is built from TRBV18 and TRBJ2-1; maybe TRBD2 (5 bases). The CDR3 totals 13 residues. V was trimmed by 4 bases and J by 9 bases, leaving 13 bases between them. Germline-derived CDR1 and CDR2 are KGHSH and LQKENI. This chain's CDR3 is CASSRGTAGEQFF. The CDR3 DNA sequence: TGTGCCAGCTCACGAGGCACTGCGGGTGAGCAGTTCTTC.

The V call is TRBV30, the J call TRBJ2-1; the match to TRBD1 covers 8 bases. Trimming cost V 0 bases and J 8 bases; bases outside gene matches: 3. Germline values: CDR1 GTSNPN, CDR2 SVGIG (reference sequence). The CDR3 consists of 13 residues. The CDR3 DNA reads TGTGCCTGGAGTGTAGGGACAGGCGATGAGCAGTTCTTC. This translates into CAWSVGTGDEQFF.

The chain uses TRBV9 and TRBJ2-7; a weak D match, TRBD1 (5 bases). The CDR3 consists of 14 residues. V lost 5 bases to trimming and J lost 0 bases, with 12 bases between them. Germline V gene data show CDR1 as SGDLS and CDR2 as YYNGEE. CDR3 sequence: CASSADRYSYEQYF. In DNA form, the CDR3 reads TGTGCCAGCAGTGCCGACAGATACTCCTACGAGCAGTACTTC.

This clone appeared once. The gene calls are TRBV5-6 and TRBJ2-1; D may be TRBD2 (6 bases). Germline lookup yields CDR1 SGHDT and CDR2 YYEEEE. V was shortened by 1 base and J by 8 bases, with 10 bases between the two germline ends. This CDR3 is 13 amino acids long. The CDR3 spells CASSLITSHEQFF. CDR3 DNA sequence: TGTGCCAGCAGCTTGATTACTAGCCATGAGCAGTTCTTC.

This clone has a single count. The rearrangement links TRBV9 to TRBJ1-3; 8 bases map to TRBD1. This CDR3 is built from 15 residues. CDR1 and CDR2 (germline): SGDLS, YYNGEE. V shed 3 bases and J 4 bases; nucleotides not matched to a gene: 6. CDR3: CASSAQGARGNTIYF. For the CDR3, the DNA is TGTGCCAGCAGCGCCCAGGGGGCAAGGGGAAACACCATATATTTT. Complete variable domain (other parts from reference TRBV9 and TRBJ1-3): DSGVTQTPKHLITATGQRVTLRCSPRSGDLSVYWYQQSLDQGLQFLIQYYNGEERAKGNILERFSAQQFPDLHSELNLSSLELGDSALYFCASSAQGARGNTIYFGEGSWLTVV.

The J gene is TRBJ2-3, the V gene TRBV19, with 10 bases matching TRBD2. V was clipped by 1 base and J by 0 bases; unmatched bases: 1. Germline loops: CDR1 LNHDA, CDR2 SQIVND (reference sequence). The CDR3 spans 16 residues. This CDR3 reads CASSIGTSGSTDTQYF. The CDR3 DNA is TGTGCCAGTAGTATAGGGACTAGCGGAAGCACAGATACGCAGTATTTT.

This clone was recorded only once. This chain joins TRBV29-1 and TRBJ2-7, with 11 positions matching TRBD2. Unmatched junction bases numbered 10, after V lost 7 bases and J lost 5 bases. The CDR3 has 14 amino acids. Germline V lookup: CDR1 SQVTM, CDR2 ANQGSEA. In nucleotides, the CDR3 is TGCAGCGCCAGGTTAGCGGGAGGGGCCAACGAGCAGTACTTC. Protein: CSARLAGGANEQYF.

The gene calls are TRBV7-6 and TRBJ2-1; D ambiguous. Trimming pared 1 base from V and 5 bases from J, leaving 3 bases between. Germline CDR1 and CDR2: SGHVS and FNYEAQ. This CDR3 region has 12 residues. The CDR3 protein is CASSLVDNEQFF. CDR3 nucleotide sequence: TGTGCCAGCAGCTTAGTCGACAATGAGCAGTTCTTC.

This chain uses TRBV5-6 with TRBJ1-2, with D perhaps matching TRBD1 (6 bases). The CDR3 runs to 15 residues. Deletions cut 4 bases from V and 6 bases from J, with 19 bases between. Germline V gives CDR1 SGHDT, CDR2 YYEEEE. CDR3 region: CASSAARPGVDGYTF. CDR3 sequence (DNA): TGTGCCAGCAGCGCAGCCCGACCAGGGGTTGATGGCTACACCTTC. Complete variable domain (other parts from reference TRBV5-6 and TRBJ1-2): DAGVTQSPTHLIKTRGQQVTLRCSPKSGHDTVSWYQQALGQGPQFIFQYYEEEERQRGNFPDRFSGHQFPNYSSELNVNALLLGDSALYLCASSAARPGVDGYTFGSGTRLTVV.

The J gene is TRBJ2-5, the V gene TRBV7-2; 14 bases map to TRBD2. In germline, CDR1 is SGHTA, CDR2 FQGNSA. The trim removed 0 bases at V and 4 bases at J, leaving 7 bases unmatched. This CDR3 spans 18 amino acids. The CDR3 DNA reads TGTGCCAGCAGCTTAGCCGGGGGGACTAGCGGGAGTGTAGAGACCCAGTACTTC. Translating it yields CASSLAGGTSGSVETQYF. Combining the CDR3 with reference TRBV7-2 and TRBJ2-5 gives the whole variable domain GAGVSQSPSNKVTEKGKDVELRCDPISGHTALYWYRQSLGQGLEFLIYFQGNSAPDKSGLPSDRFSAERTGGSVSTLTIQRTQQEDSAVYLCASSLAGGTSGSVETQYFGPGTRLLVL.

The gene calls are TRBV12-5 and TRBJ2-1; TRBD2 aligns across 8 bases. V lost 3 bases, J lost 9 bases, and 13 bases stayed unmatched. Germline assignment: CDR1 LGHNT and CDR2 FRNRAP. The CDR3 consists of 16 residues. CDR3 sequence (DNA): TGTGCTAGTGGTTTTCATTCCGGGACTAGTATCAGTGAGCAGTTCTTC. Its translation: CASGFHSGTSISEQFF.

This chain links TRBV7-2 with TRBJ1-4; weak D call: TRBD1 (5 bases). The V end was cut by 7 bases, the J end by 1 base, with 16 bases between. The CDR3 extends over 16 amino acids. CDR1 is SGHTA and CDR2 is FQGNSA in the germline V gene. The CDR3 region has the DNA TGTGCCAGCATCCTGGACCCAGGGTTAACTAATGAAAAACTGTTTTTT. Protein: CASILDPGLTNEKLFF.

The chain carries TRBV7-8 and TRBJ2-2, with TRBD2 identical over 13 bases. Germline V gene lookup returns CDR1 SGHVS and CDR2 FQNEAQ. CDR3 length: 16 residues. Trimming at V came to 3 bases and at J to 6 bases, leaving 4 bases not matched to a gene. In DNA, the CDR3 is TGTGCCAGCAGCTTCCGGACTAGCGGGGGCGCCGGGGAGCTGTTTTTT. It encodes CASSFRTSGGAGELFF.

V gene TRBV3-1 (or the pseudogene TRBV3-2) combines with J gene TRBJ2-1; 10 bases line up with TRBD2. CDR1 and CDR2 from the germline V gene are LGHDT and YNNKEL (reference sequence). The CDR3 has 18 amino acids. The ends lost 4 bases at V and 7 bases at J; junction bases unmatched: 16. The DNA of the CDR3 is TGTGCCAGCAGCCCTGGAGAGCGGGGGGGCCGTGTTTTGAATGAGCAGTTCTTC. This sequence encodes CASSPGERGGRVLNEQFF.

The chain links TRBV9 to TRBJ1-1, with 8 bases aligning to TRBD1. With V trimmed by 4 bases and J by 5 bases, 10 bases remained unmatched. The CDR3 consists of 15 residues. The germline V gene has CDR1 SGDLS and CDR2 YYNGEE. CDR3 coding DNA: TGTGCCAGCAGCTCAGGACAGGGATTGGTGACTGAAGCTTTCTTT. The encoded protein is CASSSGQGLVTEAFF.

The rearrangement links TRBV19 to TRBJ2-7, with 7 bases identical to TRBD1. The CDR3 has 12 amino acids. J was trimmed by 3 bases and V by 4 bases; bases with no gene match: 0. The V gene's germline CDR1 is LNHDA and CDR2 SQIVND (reference sequence). The CDR3 region has the DNA TGTGCCAGTAGTAACAGGGGCTACGAGCAGTACTTC. Protein product: CASSNRGYEQYF.

This clone was seen once. This chain connects TRBV5-1 to TRBJ2-5, with 11 bases that match TRBD1. V lost 0 bases and J lost 2; bases outside the gene matches: 12. The V gene's germline CDR1 is SGHRS and CDR2 YFSETQ. The CDR3 loop spans 19 amino acids. The CDR3 reads CASSLAGTGGFVIQETQYF. The CDR3 region has the DNA TGCGCCAGCAGCTTGGCCGGGACAGGGGGTTTCGTTATTCAAGAGACCCAGTACTTC.

The rearrangement links TRBV29-1 to TRBJ2-3, with 9 bases fitting TRBD1. Trimming at V came to 4 bases and at J to 3 bases, leaving 8 bases not matched to a gene. There are 15 residues in the CDR3. Germline V gene data show CDR1 as SQVTM and CDR2 as ANQGSEA. Here the CDR3 DNA reads TGCAGCGTTGTGGTCGGGACAGGGAGGACAGATACGCAGTATTTT. Protein product: CSVVVGTGRTDTQYF.

This chain joins TRBV12-5 and TRBJ2-1; the match to TRBD2 covers 10 bases. Trimming cost V 0 bases and J 5 bases; bases outside gene matches: 4. The CDR3 runs 16 residues. Germline values: CDR1 LGHNT, CDR2 FRNRAP. CDR3 region: CASGLVLAGVDNEQFF. The CDR3 DNA sequence: TGTGCTAGTGGTTTGGTCCTAGCGGGAGTTGACAATGAGCAGTTCTTC.

The V and J genes are TRBV29-1 and TRBJ2-5; 8 bases are a match to TRBD1. Trimming cost V 8 bases and J 7 bases; bases outside gene matches: 12. Per germline, CDR1 SQVTM and CDR2 ANQGSEA. The length of the CDR3 is 13 residues. The CDR3 spells CSLATTGVGTQYF. The CDR3 bases are TGCAGCCTAGCCACGACAGGGGTGGGGACCCAGTACTTC.

This clone was recorded a few times. The rearrangement uses TRBV5-4 and TRBJ2-7; D is perhaps TRBD1 (6 bases). The V end lost 4 bases, the J end lost 4 bases, and 18 bases lay between the germline ends. Germline V gives CDR1 SGHNT, CDR2 YYREEE (reference sequence). CDR3 length: 15 residues. The CDR3 coding sequence is TGTGCCAGCAGCGGGGGAACAGGGACGTTTTACGAGCAGTACTTC. It encodes CASSGGTGTFYEQYF.

This chain joins TRBV19 and TRBJ1-6; no reliable D call. The CDR3 has 15 residues. Trimming shortened V by 8 bases and J by 5 bases, and 16 bases separated the two germline ends. In germline, CDR1 is LNHDA, CDR2 SQIVND (reference sequence). The CDR3: CASHVRGSNNSPLHF. The DNA for the CDR3 is TGTGCCAGTCACGTTCGAGGGTCTAATAATTCACCCCTCCACTTT.

This chain links TRBV19 with TRBJ1-4, with D hard to call. Germline CDR1 LNHDA, CDR2 SQIVND (reference sequence). With 4 bases removed from V and 7 bases from J, the gap between germline ends came to 13 bases. CDR3 length: 14 amino acids. This CDR3 reads CASSNPGSVEKLFF. The CDR3 DNA is TGTGCCAGTAGTAACCCAGGCAGTGTTGAAAAACTGTTTTTT.

This clone was seen just once. The J gene is TRBJ1-2, the V gene TRBV7-3; tentatively, D is TRBD1 (6 bases). CDR3 length: 14 amino acids. Germline CDR1 SGHTA, CDR2 FQGTGA. The V end was cut by 1 base, the J end by 7 bases, with 13 bases between. The chain's CDR3 is CASSLIAGGGGYTF. The CDR3, as DNA: TGTGCCAGCAGCTTAATAGCGGGAGGGGGTGGCTACACCTTC.

The chain is built from TRBV9 and TRBJ2-5; TRBD1 is a possible D gene (5 bases). The CDR3 runs to 13 residues. V was trimmed by 0 bases and J by 5 bases, leaving 8 bases between them. Germline CDR1 and CDR2: SGDLS and YYNGEE. CDR3 DNA sequence: TGTGCCAGCAGCGTAGCAGGGATGGAGACCCAGTACTTC. As protein: CASSVAGMETQYF.

The chain couples TRBV11-3 to TRBJ2-3; TRBD2 is a possible D gene (6 bases). This CDR3 is 15 amino acids long. Per the germline V gene, CDR1 is SGHNT and CDR2 is YENEEA. V gave up 4 bases and J gave up 1 base, with 12 bases separating them. The CDR3 DNA sequence: TGTGCCAGCAGCTCCCGGGAGCTCGGCACAGATACGCAGTATTTT. Translated: CASSSRELGTDTQYF.

The chain employs TRBV7-2 and TRBJ1-1; D might be TRBD1 (5 bases). V was trimmed by 2 bases and J by 0 bases, leaving 7 bases between them. Germline V gene lookup returns CDR1 SGHTA and CDR2 FQGNSA. This CDR3 has 14 residues. The CDR3 spells CASSLQGMNTEAFF. CDR3 sequence (DNA): TGTGCCAGCAGCTTACAGGGAATGAACACTGAAGCTTTCTTT. The full variable domain, completed using reference TRBV7-2 and TRBJ1-1, is GAGVSQSPSNKVTEKGKDVELRCDPISGHTALYWYRQSLGQGLEFLIYFQGNSAPDKSGLPSDRFSAERTGGSVSTLTIQRTQQEDSAVYLCASSLQGMNTEAFFGQGTRLTVV.

The genes are TRBV19 and TRBJ1-1; D call uncertain. V lost 2 bases and J lost 3, with 7 bases in between. CDR1 and CDR2 from the germline V gene are LNHDA and SQIVND (reference sequence). The CDR3 runs 13 residues. CDR3: CASSIIRDTEAFF. The CDR3 DNA sequence: TGTGCCAGTAGTATAATACGGGACACTGAAGCTTTCTTT.

This chain links TRBV30 with TRBJ2-1; maybe TRBD1 (6 bases). With 5 bases removed from V and 12 bases from J, the gap between germline ends came to 29 bases. The germline V gene has CDR1 GTSNPN and CDR2 SVGIG (reference sequence). The CDR3 length is 16 residues. The CDR3 DNA reads TGTGCCTGGCACCAGAGACCGGGACAACGGACAGTGGGGCAGTTCTTC. Its translation is CAWHQRPGQRTVGQFF.